This TCR beta chain is from a study of blood T cell repertoires in COVID-19. Study background: PBMCs, B-cell-depleted T cells, or T cells were the source of the cDNA or gDNA that made up the material.

In the study's own analysis: Cell counts per sample came from amplifying reference gene primers. Method: immunoSEQ multiplex PCR; TCRdb's copy keeps in-frame clones and lacks some. The V and J calls and the clone size are those of that table, but D and trimming were determined from the DNA. The table has around 140,000 clones, approximately 83% seen once; the top ten hold more than 3.5%. Trimming pared 3 bases from V and 5 bases from J, leaving 16 bases between. The CDR3 length is 16 residues. Germline V CDR1 and CDR2: LGHDT, YNNKEL (reference sequence). The receptor was derived from a woman aged 60-70 years with acute or convalescent COVID-19. This chain links TRBV3-1 (or the pseudogene TRBV3-2) with TRBJ2-2; D possibly corresponds to TRBD2 (5 bases). The sample was peripheral blood. The CDR3 region has the DNA TGTGCCAGCAGCCAGGTTACCGGAGCGGAAACCGGGGAGCTGTTTTTT. It translates to CASSQVTGAETGELFF.